The clone carrying this T cell receptor (beta chain) has a handful of counts. These data originate in a study of T cells after yellow fever vaccination. Each CDR3 protein gets one entry after TCRdb re-called the 5' RACE reads with MiXCR. The data hold about 22,000 distinct CDR3 sequences, with 4% to 6% observed a single time. Germline CDR1 SQVTM, CDR2 ANQGSEA. The CDR3 is 13 amino acids. With 3 bases removed from V and 1 base from J, the gap between germline ends came to 9 bases. This TCR was recovered from a man aged 18 to 29 who received the YFV17D yellow fever vaccine. The sample consisted of PBMCs, either bulk or a sorted T-cell subset (CD4+, CD8+, memory, or dextramer-sorted; not recorded which), taken 45 days after the first yellow fever vaccination. The rearrangement joins TRBV29-1 to TRBJ1-1; D unresolved. The CDR3 DNA reads as TGCAGCGTTGATGAGGCAACGAACACTGAAGCTTTCTTT. Protein: CSVDEATNTEAFF.